This TCR beta chain was captured by sequencing in a study of cytomegalovirus exposure and HLA in healthy donors (dated by TCRdb to 2017 to 2019). General notes on the study: The 666 repertoires of the first cohort and the 110 or so validation repertoires were produced on the same platform, according to a later analysis. A separate validation cohort of about 110 different subjects was used in addition to the roughly 670-subject first cohort. The study aimed to test whether cataloging public T cell receptors could reveal signatures of past pathogen exposure. To predict cytomegalovirus infection status, the study combined high-throughput TCR immunosequencing, statistical association of individual TCRs with disease status, and machine learning.

Including cysteine and phenylalanine, the CDR3 has 16 amino acids. Of all the DNA, just the CDR3 is kept, 48 bases in frame from base 1. From V the trimming removes 1 base and from J it removes 5 bases, while the gene matches leave 8 bases of the junction unaccounted for. The germline V gene yields SGDLS for CDR1 and YYNGEE for CDR2. Donors formed part of the validation cohort, which comprised fewer than 150 subjects and was distinct from the first cohort of fewer than 750 subjects. As for this clone: There is no known antigen for this receptor. Base qualities are missing; no much larger clone stands one base away.

Broad study findings and their caveats: Of the cluster scores, roughly 95% were above 0 in a later analysis, which found that TCRs clustered in the first cohort also tended to co-occur in the 110 or so validation repertoires. The classifier was reported to diagnose cytomegalovirus status with high specificity and sensitivity in both the original cohort and the validation cohort. The study listed 170 or so TCR beta chains as associated with cytomegalovirus. A later analysis lacked HLA typing for the validation cohort, so it scored co-occurrence in that cohort across all 120 or so repertoires. It was suggested by the authors that the approach could potentially be generalized to other disease states and immunological phenotypes. Across donors, most TCR sequences were observed very rarely, whereas some public TCRs were present in many individuals. In vitro tests confirmed that a few of the cytomegalovirus-associated TCR beta chains recognize cytomegalovirus antigens.

The method behind the library was the immunoSEQ multiplex PCR assay. In the paper's pipeline: A statistical classification framework was built to diagnose cytomegalovirus status from the catalog of TCR beta chain sequences. The table was pulled from immuneACCESS by TCRdb, which kept in-frame rearrangements only. Such tables lose some clones; where checked, under half of the loss comes from unresolved V genes, and the rest has no known cause. V, J and clone size derive from that table, while D and trimming were established from the DNA sequence. Across this sample there are 70,000 or so clones, with 85% to 95% seen only once. The ten biggest clones cover 1.9% of the sample.

The V gene is TRBV9 and the J gene is TRBJ2-5; 10 bases in between match TRBD1. This TCR derives from a woman between 18 and 29 years old in good health and CMV-seropositive. The specimen sequenced was PBMCs. The encoded CDR3 is CASSVSPGQGTETQYF. In nucleotides, the sequence is TGTGCCAGCAGCGTATCGCCGGGACAGGGGACGGAGACCCAGTACTTC. Reference TRBV9 and TRBJ2-5 genes cover what lies past the CDR3, so the full variable domain is DSGVTQTPKHLITATGQRVTLRCSPRSGDLSVYWYQQSLDQGLQFLIQYYNGEERAKGNILERFSAQQFPDLHSELNLSSLELGDSALYFCASSVSPGQGTETQYFGPGTRLLVL.